This TCR beta chain was retrieved from a study of a mutant IDH1 vaccine in newly diagnosed glioma. Study overall: The initiation of vaccination occurred 4-6 weeks after radiotherapy alone, or with temozolomide cycles.

Clones were read by immunoSEQ multiplex PCR, and TCRdb kept only the in-frame ones, dropping some. The sample comprises over 55,000 clones, less than 85% of which are singletons, and roughly 3.3% rests with the top ten. Described time point: week 5, during vaccination. Vaccination comprised doses that each held 300 ug of mutant IDH1 20-mer peptide, plus topical imiquimod. Germline V gene data show CDR1 as SGHRS and CDR2 as YFSETQ. The trim removed 3 bases at V and 0 bases at J, leaving 3 bases unmatched. The CDR3 is 16 residues long. This clone has only a few counts. Its antigen is currently unknown. Study findings and constraints: Vaccine-induced responses were seen in 85% to 95% of patients, spanning several MHC alleles.

The receptor comes from a young woman with glioma. Some clones in this sample may be carry-over from other donors' samples. This chain connects TRBV5-1 to TRBJ2-2; the match to TRBD1 covers 9 bases. Source: PBMCs, taken from a glioma patient whose treatment included an IDH1 peptide vaccine. CDR3 sequence (DNA): TGCGCCAGCAGCTGGGGGACAGGGTCGAACACCGGGGAGCTGTTTTTT. It codes for CASSWGTGSNTGELFF.